The 10 T cell receptor beta chains presented below share a single source sample, sequenced in a study of shared clonotypes between healthy human individuals. Here immunoSEQ multiplex PCR was the method, and the copy in TCRdb shows in-frame clones only, minus some. The sample shows millions of clones, more than 90% of them seen only once. Sample: naive CD4+ T cells sorted from blood. Documented subset: CD45RA+ positively selected. The origin of the receptors is a man aged 18-30 years in good health.

V is TRBV5-1 and J is TRBJ2-7; tentative D call: TRBD2 (6 bases). The CDR3 runs to 12 residues. The germline V gene has CDR1 SGHRS and CDR2 YFSETQ. V lost 5 bases, J lost 7 bases, and 13 bases lay in between. CDR3 in amino acids: CASREPAGEQYF. For the CDR3, the DNA is TGCGCCAGCAGGGAGCCTGCGGGGGAGCAGTACTTC.

This chain links TRBV29-1 with TRBJ2-3, with D hard to call. CDR1 is SQVTM, CDR2 ANQGSEA, per germline. There are 13 residues in the CDR3. The V end was cut by 5 bases, the J end by 8 bases, with 17 bases between. The CDR3 protein is CSVLDAARGTQYF. In DNA form, the CDR3 reads TGCAGCGTTTTGGACGCCGCACGCGGTACGCAGTATTTT.

The gene calls are TRBV14 and TRBJ2-7, with a tentative D call TRBD1 (6 bases). Germline V gene data show CDR1 as SGHDN and CDR2 as FVKESK. The germline V and J ends were trimmed by 3 bases and 2 bases, with 11 bases remaining between them. There are 14 residues in the CDR3. CDR3 amino acids: CASSQTGSTYEQYF. CDR3 sequence (DNA): TGTGCCAGCAGCCAGACAGGTTCTACCTACGAGCAGTACTTC.

The chain has TRBV9 and TRBJ1-2; D is unresolved. Germline loops: CDR1 SGDLS, CDR2 YYNGEE. V lost 0 bases and J lost 8, with 11 bases in between. The CDR3 extends over 13 amino acids. CDR3 in amino acids: CASSVVPSEGYTF. Here the CDR3 DNA reads TGTGCCAGCAGCGTAGTTCCTTCCGAGGGCTACACCTTC.

The chain joins TRBV20-1 to TRBJ2-5; no reliable D call. The J call could be wrong; TRBJ2-7 is a better fit for the DNA end. There are 11 residues in the CDR3. Germline assignment: CDR1 DFQATT and CDR2 SNEGSKA (reference sequence). The CDR3 sequence is CSARTVPEQYF. As DNA, the CDR3 is TGCAGTGCTCGCACAGTTCCCGAGCAGTACTTC.

The V and J genes are TRBV25-1 and TRBJ1-1; D is unresolved. Germline assignment: CDR1 MGHDK and CDR2 SYGVNS. The CDR3 sequence is 13 residues long. Trimming left V 2 bases short and J 2 bases short, with 6 bases between. CDR3 DNA sequence: TGTGCCAGCAGTGAACATACCAACACTGAAGCTTTCTTT. Encoded protein: CASSEHTNTEAFF.

The genes are TRBV6-5 and TRBJ1-1; no firm D call. CDR1 and CDR2 (germline): MNHEY, SVGAGI. This CDR3 has 16 amino acids. V was shortened by 0 bases and J by 0 bases, with 11 bases between the two germline ends. The CDR3 loop is CASSYSMVAMNTEAFF. The CDR3 DNA sequence: TGTGCCAGCAGTTACTCGATGGTAGCCATGAACACTGAAGCTTTCTTT.

The J gene is TRBJ2-5, the V gene TRBV1; no check of the table's D call, TRBD2, against the DNA was made. TRBV1 is reported as a pseudogene. The CDR3 loop spans 15 amino acids. The CDR3 DNA follows: TGCACCAGCAGCCATGGGACTAGCGGCCAAGAGACCCAGTACTTC. Its translation is CTSSHGTSGQETQYF.

This clone came up a few times. The V call is TRBV5-4, the J call TRBJ2-1, with a weak D call TRBD2 (6 bases). The CDR3 spans 14 residues. Trimming stripped 0 bases from V and 6 bases from J, with 10 bases between. CDR1 and CDR2 from the germline V gene are SGHNT and YYREEE (reference sequence). In DNA, the CDR3 is TGTGCCAGCAGCTTGGATACGGGAGCCAATGAGCAGTTCTTC. This translates into CASSLDTGANEQFF.

The chain recombines TRBV10-3 with TRBJ2-2; D unclear. CDR3 length: 11 residues. Germline V gene data show CDR1 as ENHRY and CDR2 as SYGVKD. V was shortened by 4 bases and J by 4 bases, with 1 base between the two germline ends. In DNA, the CDR3 is TGTGCCATCAGTGTCACCGGGGAGCTGTTTTTT. It codes for CAISVTGELFF.